The 14 T cell receptor beta chains given below trace back to one sample, sequenced in a study of CD8+ T cells in alopecia areata. Sequencing relied on a cDNA template that was reverse transcribed from extracted RNA. TCRdb's copy holds only in-frame clones and misses some; the assay was immunoSEQ multiplex PCR. The table lists some 150,000 clones, 50% to 65% of them singletons. Here the sequenced sample was CD8+ T cells sorted from blood, taken at week 0. These receptors originate from a human donor with alopecia areata.

The chain uses TRBV7-8 and TRBJ2-1; no clear D gene. Trimming took off 1 base at V and 8 bases at J, with 12 bases between the two ends. This CDR3 is built from 14 residues. Germline V CDR1 and CDR2: SGHVS, FQNEAQ. The CDR3 here is CASSLVARLDEQFF. The CDR3 region has the DNA TGTGCCAGCAGCTTAGTGGCCCGGTTGGATGAGCAGTTCTTC.

This clone has only a few counts. This chain joins TRBV29-1 and TRBJ1-2, with 7 bases that match TRBD1. The CDR3 is made up of 13 amino acids. J was trimmed by 4 bases and V by 2 bases; bases with no gene match: 4. Per germline, CDR1 SQVTM and CDR2 ANQGSEA. CDR3 bases: TGCAGCGTTGAAAGGGGACAGCCCTATGGCTACACCTTC. It codes for CSVERGQPYGYTF.

This sequence joins TRBV9 and TRBJ2-7; 8 positions agree with TRBD1. With V trimmed by 0 bases and J by 4 bases, 6 bases remained unmatched. This CDR3 region has 15 residues. Germline-derived CDR1 and CDR2 are SGDLS and YYNGEE. Here the CDR3 reads CASSVGGTGAYEQYF. The DNA of the CDR3 is TGTGCCAGCAGCGTAGGCGGGACAGGAGCATACGAGCAGTACTTC.

This clone turned up a few times. The gene calls are TRBV10-3 and TRBJ1-5; D call uncertain. The CDR3 is made up of 13 amino acids. The ends were cut back, 2 bases at V and 0 bases at J, with 2 bases in the middle. Germline CDR1 and CDR2: ENHRY and SYGVKD. For the CDR3, the DNA is TGTGCCATCAGTGAGGATAGCAATCAGCCCCAGCATTTT. Translating gives CAISEDSNQPQHF.

In this sample, this clone turned up a few times. The chain is built from TRBV30 and TRBJ1-5, with D possibly TRBD1 on 5 matching bases. CDR3 length: 14 residues. CDR1 is GTSNPN, CDR2 SVGIG, per germline (reference sequence). V lost 0 bases to trimming and J lost 4 bases, with 10 bases between them. The DNA for the CDR3 is TGTGCCTGGAGTGTCGGAGGGGTTAATCAGCCCCAGCATTTT. This translates into CAWSVGGVNQPQHF.

The DNA for the CDR3 is TGCAGCGTGCCTGGGACAGCGTATGGCTACACCTTC. It encodes CSVPGTAYGYTF. V usage is TRBV29-1 and J usage is TRBJ1-2; 7 bases are shared with TRBD1. The CDR3 spans 12 residues. V lost 6 bases to trimming and J lost 5 bases; unmatched junction nucleotides: 6. The V gene's germline CDR1 is SQVTM and CDR2 ANQGSEA.

The V and J genes are TRBV4-3 and TRBJ1-4, with D possibly TRBD1 on 5 matching bases. The CDR3 sequence is 16 residues long. The V end lost 2 bases, the J end lost 7 bases, and 17 bases lay between the germline ends. CDR1 is LGHNA, CDR2 YSLEER, per germline. The CDR3 nucleotides are TGCGCCAGCAGCCAATCATCGGGGCAGGGAGGTGAAAAACTGTTTTTT. This gives the protein CASSQSSGQGGEKLFF.

The rearrangement links TRBV4-1 to TRBJ1-2; D gene uncertain. Trimming cost V 2 bases and J 4 bases, with 14 bases left between them. The CDR3 has 15 amino acids. Germline CDR1 MGHRA, CDR2 YSYEKL. The CDR3 DNA follows: TGCGCCAGCAGCCAAAATATTAGAGCGTCCTATGGCTACACCTTC. Translating it yields CASSQNIRASYGYTF.

The rearrangement joins TRBV30 to TRBJ1-2; no firm D call. This CDR3 spans 13 amino acids. V lost 4 bases, J lost 2 bases, and 11 bases lay in between. Germline values: CDR1 GTSNPN, CDR2 SVGIG (reference sequence). Here the CDR3 reads CAWTPGSNYGYTF. DNA for the CDR3: TGTGCCTGGACCCCCGGGTCAAACTATGGCTACACCTTC.

The V gene is TRBV30, the J gene TRBJ1-1, with D perhaps TRBD1 (6 bases). The CDR3 loop spans 13 amino acids. The germline gives CDR1 GTSNPN, CDR2 SVGIG (reference sequence). The V end lost 3 bases, the J end lost 1 base, and 9 bases lay between the germline ends. CDR3 protein: CAWSGQRNTEAFF. The CDR3 DNA is TGTGCCTGGAGCGGACAGCGGAACACTGAAGCTTTCTTT.

The table lists this clone with a few counts. The chain is built from TRBV2 and TRBJ2-1; 12 bases are a match to TRBD2. CDR3 size: 14 residues. CDR1 SNHLY and CDR2 FYNNEI come from the germline V gene. J gave up 7 bases and V 6 bases, and 4 bases lay outside the gene matches. CDR3 DNA sequence: TGTGCCAGCAGGACTAGCGGGGGATTGAATGAGCAGTTCTTC. This codes for CASRTSGGLNEQFF. Together with reference TRBV2 and TRBJ2-1, the CDR3 gives the full variable domain: EPEVTQTPSHQVTQMGQEVILRCVPISNHLYFYWYRQILGQKVEFLVSFYNNEISEKSEIFDDQFSVERPDGSNFTLKIRSTKLEDSAMYFCASRTSGGLNEQFFGPGTRLTVL.

The chain has TRBV2 and TRBJ2-3; TRBD2 matches at 12 bases. Germline V gene sequence: CDR1 SNHLY, CDR2 FYNNEI. V shed 6 bases, J shed 3 bases, and the junction held 1 base outside the gene matches. This CDR3 is 14 amino acids long. The CDR3 loop is CASRTSGGTDTQYF. CDR3 nucleotide sequence: TGTGCCAGCAGGACTAGCGGGGGAACAGATACGCAGTATTTT.

In this sample, this clone turned up a few times. This chain uses TRBV10-3 with TRBJ2-3; 8 positions match TRBD1. J was trimmed by 2 bases and V by 10 bases; bases with no gene match: 8. The CDR3 covers 14 residues. Per germline, CDR1 ENHRY and CDR2 SYGVKD. The DNA of the CDR3 is TGTGCCACCGGACAGGGATCATACACAGATACGCAGTATTTT. Its protein product is CATGQGSYTDTQYF.

The CDR3 sequence is CASSSGGGTDTQYF. Here the CDR3 DNA reads TGTGCCAGCAGCTCCGGTGGGGGCACAGATACGCAGTATTTT. The V and J genes are TRBV7-2 and TRBJ2-3; unclear D gene. The V gene lost 4 bases and the J gene lost 1 base, with 9 bases spanning the gap. The CDR3 has 14 amino acids. The germline V gene encodes CDR1 SGHTA and CDR2 FQGNSA.